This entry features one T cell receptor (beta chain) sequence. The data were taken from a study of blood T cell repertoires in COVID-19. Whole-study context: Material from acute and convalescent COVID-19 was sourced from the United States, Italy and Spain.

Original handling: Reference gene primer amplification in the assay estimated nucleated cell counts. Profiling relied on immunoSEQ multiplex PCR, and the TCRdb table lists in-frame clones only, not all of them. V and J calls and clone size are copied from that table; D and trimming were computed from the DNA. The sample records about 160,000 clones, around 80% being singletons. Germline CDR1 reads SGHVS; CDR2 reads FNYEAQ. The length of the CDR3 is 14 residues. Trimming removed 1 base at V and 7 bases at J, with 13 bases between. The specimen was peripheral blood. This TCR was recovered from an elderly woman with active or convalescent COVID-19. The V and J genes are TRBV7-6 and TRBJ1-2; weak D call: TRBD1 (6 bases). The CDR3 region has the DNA TGTGCCAGCAGCTTAGACCCAGGGACAAGTGGCTACACCTTC. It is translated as CASSLDPGTSGYTF.